The 32 T cell receptor beta chains below all came from one sample that was sequenced in a study of blood T cell repertoires in COVID-19. Assay: immunoSEQ multiplex PCR; the TCRdb copy retains only in-frame clones and omits some. The data contain roughly 310,000 clones, around nine tenths of them singletons. What was sequenced was peripheral blood. These receptors were collected from a woman between 45 and 60 years old with active or convalescent COVID-19.

V and J are TRBV12-3 or TRBV12-4 and TRBJ1-2, with D unresolved. This CDR3 comprises 12 residues. The V gene lost 6 bases and the J gene lost 7 bases, with 12 bases spanning the gap. This chain's CDR3 is CASRIGKGGYTF. The CDR3, as DNA: TGTGCCAGCAGGATCGGGAAAGGTGGCTACACCTTC.

The rearrangement uses TRBV7-9 and TRBJ2-1; 8 bases agree with TRBD1. V shed 5 bases and J 1 base; nucleotides not matched to a gene: 1. The CDR3 length is 14 residues. CDR1 SEHNR and CDR2 FQNEAQ come from the germline V gene (reference sequence). This chain's CDR3 is CASSHRGSYNEQFF. The CDR3 DNA sequence: TGTGCCAGCAGCCACAGGGGGTCCTACAATGAGCAGTTCTTC. The full variable domain, in which reference TRBV7-9 and TRBJ2-1 provide the parts outside the CDR3, is DTGVSQNPRHKITKRGQNVTFRCDPISEHNRLYWYRQTLGQGPEFLTYFQNEAQLEKSRLLSDRFSAERPKGSFSTLEIQRTEQGDSAMYLCASSHRGSYNEQFFGPGTRLTVL.

The rearrangement joins TRBV28 to TRBJ1-4; 8 positions match TRBD1. CDR3 length: 14 residues. Germline CDR1 reads MDHEN; CDR2 reads SYDVKM. V was pared by 6 bases and J by 7 bases, with 7 bases of the junction left unmatched. The CDR3 DNA reads as TGTGCCAGCAGGACACAGGGGGTAGGTGAAAAACTGTTTTTT. As protein: CASRTQGVGEKLFF.

The CDR3 spells CASSPQHFSGDYEQYF. The CDR3 nucleotides are TGTGCCAGCTCACCACAACATTTCTCCGGGGATTACGAGCAGTACTTC. V is TRBV18 and J is TRBJ2-7, with D perhaps matching TRBD2 (5 bases). CDR3 length: 16 residues. Looked up from germline, CDR1 is KGHSH and CDR2 is LQKENI. The germline V and J ends were trimmed by 1 base and 4 bases, with 17 bases remaining between them.

The chain employs TRBV12-3 or TRBV12-4 and TRBJ1-2; tentatively, D is TRBD1 (5 bases). Trimming pared 5 bases from V and 5 bases from J, leaving 12 bases between. This CDR3 is 13 amino acids long. The CDR3 bases are TGTGCCAGCAGTAAAAGGACATATTATGGCTACACCTTC. This translates into CASSKRTYYGYTF.

This sequence joins TRBV7-9 and TRBJ2-1; D remains ambiguous. This CDR3 is 16 amino acids long. V lost 2 bases and J lost 0, with 11 bases in between. Germline CDR1 reads SEHNR; CDR2 reads FQNEAQ (reference sequence). The CDR3 DNA reads TGTGCCAGCAGCTTAAGCTTGGTCTTCTCCTACAATGAGCAGTTCTTC. Translated: CASSLSLVFSYNEQFF.

The rearrangement uses TRBV6-2 or TRBV6-3 and TRBJ2-7, with TRBD2 matching 12 bases. The J segment lost 4 bases and the V segment lost 3 bases, leaving 10 bases of the junction unmatched. Germline assignment: CDR1 MNHEY and CDR2 SVGEGT. The CDR3 extends over 17 amino acids. The CDR3 sequence is CASSYLAGGPANYEQYF. The CDR3 region has the DNA TGTGCCAGCAGTTATCTAGCGGGAGGGCCGGCTAATTACGAGCAGTACTTC.

V gene TRBV7-6 combines with J gene TRBJ2-3; D might be TRBD2 (5 bases). The V and J ends lost 6 bases and 2 bases respectively, with 12 bases between them. The CDR3 totals 14 residues. Per the germline V gene, CDR1 is SGHVS and CDR2 is FNYEAQ. This CDR3 reads CASSEEASTDTQYF. The CDR3 DNA reads as TGTGCCAGCAGTGAGGAGGCCTCCACAGATACGCAGTATTTT. Together with reference TRBV7-6 and TRBJ2-3, the CDR3 gives the full variable domain: GAGVSQSPRYKVTKRGQDVALRCDPISGHVSLYWYRQALGQGPEFLTYFNYEAQQDKSGLPNDRFSAERPEGSISTLTIQRTEQRDSAMYRCASSEEASTDTQYFGPGTRLTVL.

In this sample, this clone turned up a few times. The CDR3 DNA is TGTGCCAGCAGCTCCACGGGGAGTCCTATTATGAACACTGAAGCTTTCTTT. Translated: CASSSTGSPIMNTEAFF. The rearrangement joins TRBV13 to TRBJ1-1, with D uncertain. V was shortened by 4 bases and J by 0 bases, with 18 bases between the two germline ends. Per germline, CDR1 PRHDT and CDR2 FYEKMQ (reference sequence). The CDR3 runs to 17 residues.

The chain joins TRBV4-1 to TRBJ1-5; D uncertain. V gave up 0 bases and J gave up 6 bases, with 18 bases separating them. This CDR3 spans 17 amino acids. Germline-derived CDR1 and CDR2 are MGHRA and YSYEKL. CDR3 region: CASSQEVPGRSGQPQHF. CDR3 DNA: TGCGCCAGCAGCCAAGAAGTTCCCGGGAGAAGCGGTCAGCCCCAGCATTTT.

A word on this clone: Additional DNA sequences in this sample encode the identical CDR3. The chain employs TRBV5-1 and TRBJ2-5; 12 nucleotides line up with TRBD2. V trimming: 0 bases; J trimming: 2 bases; junction bases outside the gene matches: 5. There are 17 residues in the CDR3. The V gene's germline CDR1 is SGHRS and CDR2 YFSETQ. DNA of the CDR3: TGCGCCAGCAGCTTGGCCGGTCTAGCGGGAGGGCAAGAGACCCAGTACTTC. It specifies CASSLAGLAGGQETQYF.

V is TRBV15 and J is TRBJ2-2; the match to TRBD1 covers 11 bases. The CDR3 is 16 residues long. Per the germline V gene, CDR1 is LNHNV and CDR2 is YYDKDF (reference sequence). Losses at the gene ends were 0 bases for V and 6 bases for J; bases not matched to a gene: 3. CDR3 in DNA: TGTGCCACCAGCAGAGATTGGACAGGGGGCCCCGGGGAGCTGTTTTTT. Amino acids: CATSRDWTGGPGELFF.

This chain uses TRBV5-4 with TRBJ1-1; no definite D call. CDR3 length equals 15 residues. Germline loops: CDR1 SGHNT, CDR2 YYREEE (reference sequence). V lost 0 bases to trimming and J lost 0 bases, with 9 bases between them. The CDR3 DNA reads TGTGCCAGCAGCTTGGGAGCTAGGTTGAACACTGAAGCTTTCTTT. Translating gives CASSLGARLNTEAFF.

By frequency in the sample, this clone is large. V is TRBV4-1 and J is TRBJ1-6, with TRBD1 as a possible D gene (5 bases). The V and J ends lost 4 bases and 6 bases respectively, with 19 bases between them. CDR3 size: 17 residues. Germline V gene lookup returns CDR1 MGHRA and CDR2 YSYEKL. Here the CDR3 reads CASSLNFLGAGNSPLHF. For the CDR3, the DNA is TGCGCCAGCAGCCTAAACTTCCTAGGGGCAGGTAATTCACCCCTCCACTTT.

This sequence joins TRBV28 and TRBJ2-7; D remains ambiguous. Germline assignment: CDR1 MDHEN and CDR2 SYDVKM. V was cut by 8 bases and J by 6 bases, with 14 bases left in between. This CDR3 is built from 12 residues. CDR3 loop: CASHDQVSEQYF. The CDR3 DNA reads as TGTGCCAGCCATGACCAGGTTAGCGAGCAGTACTTC. The full variable domain, its missing parts supplied by reference TRBV28 and TRBJ2-7, is DVKVTQSSRYLVKRTGEKVFLECVQDMDHENMFWYRQDPGLGLRLIYFSYDVKMKEKGDIPEGYSVSREKKERFSLILESASTNQTSMYLCASHDQVSEQYFGPGTRLTVT.

The chain couples TRBV11-2 to TRBJ2-7; unclear D gene. Trimming cost V 4 bases and J 6 bases, with 7 bases left between them. CDR1 and CDR2 (germline): SGHAT, FQNNGV. CDR3 size: 11 residues. The CDR3 DNA follows: TGTGCCAGCAGCTCCAGTTCCGAGCAGTACTTC. Encoded protein: CASSSSSEQYF.

The chain carries TRBV5-1 and TRBJ2-2; TRBD2 is a possible D gene (5 bases). This CDR3 contains 17 residues. V was clipped by 3 bases and J by 4 bases, with 19 bases between them. In germline, CDR1 is SGHRS, CDR2 YFSETQ. The chain's CDR3 is CASSSRLERRGTGELFF. CDR3 DNA sequence: TGCGCCAGCAGCTCCCGACTTGAGCGGCGAGGCACCGGGGAGCTGTTTTTT.

The chain links TRBV6-5 to TRBJ2-7, with 10 bases identical to TRBD2. The CDR3 runs 14 residues. Germline V gives CDR1 MNHEY, CDR2 SVGAGI. V shed 4 bases, J shed 6 bases, and the junction held 6 bases outside the gene matches. CDR3 in amino acids: CASSFTSGTSEQYF. CDR3 DNA: TGTGCCAGCAGTTTTACTAGCGGGACCTCCGAGCAGTACTTC.

A single count supports this clone. The chain's CDR3 is CASSPSTDTQYF. The CDR3 bases are TGTGCCAGCAGTCCATCCACAGATACGCAGTATTTT. The chain joins TRBV12-3 or TRBV12-4 to TRBJ2-3; D ambiguous. Trimming took off 5 bases at V and 2 bases at J, with 5 bases between the two ends. CDR3 size: 12 residues.

The count of this clone is one. This chain uses TRBV19 with TRBJ2-1; D perhaps matches TRBD2 (6 bases). Germline CDR1 LNHDA, CDR2 SQIVND (reference sequence). Trimming stripped 4 bases from V and 0 bases from J, with 10 bases between. The CDR3 runs 15 residues. CDR3 residues: CASSTRGVSYNEQFF. The CDR3 coding sequence is TGTGCCAGTAGTACGCGCGGGGTCTCCTACAATGAGCAGTTCTTC.

The chain is built from TRBV6-4 and TRBJ2-7; 11 bases map to TRBD1. The CDR3 extends over 14 amino acids. CDR1 and CDR2 from the germline V gene are MRHNA and SNTAGT. V was pared by 5 bases and J by 4 bases, with 4 bases of the junction left unmatched. The CDR3 bases are TGTGCCAGCAGTACCGGGACAGGGGGTTACGAGCAGTACTTC. Translating it yields CASSTGTGGYEQYF.

This rearrangement joins TRBV3-1 (or the pseudogene TRBV3-2) to TRBJ1-1, with D perhaps TRBD1 (5 bases). The germline V gene has CDR1 LGHDT and CDR2 YNNKEL (reference sequence). The CDR3 sequence is 15 residues long. Trimming left V 8 bases short and J 1 base short, with 17 bases between. In DNA form, the CDR3 reads TGTGCCAGCGTGAAAAGCGGGGCCTCGAACACTGAAGCTTTCTTT. Its protein product is CASVKSGASNTEAFF.

This chain uses TRBV2 with TRBJ2-5; weak D call: TRBD1 (7 bases). V lost 9 bases and J lost 1, with 12 bases in between. The germline V gene has CDR1 SNHLY and CDR2 FYNNEI. The CDR3 extends over 13 amino acids. The CDR3, as DNA: TGTGCCAGTGCGGGACAGACCCAAGAGACCCAGTACTTC. Its protein product is CASAGQTQETQYF.

This chain connects TRBV4-2 to TRBJ2-2, with 7 nucleotides matching TRBD2. Germline CDR1 LGHNA, CDR2 YNFKEQ. The length of the CDR3 is 17 residues. V shed 1 base and J 2 bases; nucleotides not matched to a gene: 7. The CDR3 is CASSQVVLAPNTGELFF. In nucleotides, the CDR3 is TGTGCCAGCAGCCAAGTAGTACTAGCGCCTAACACCGGGGAGCTGTTTTTT.

J is TRBJ1-3 and V is TRBV5-4, with 9 bases that match TRBD1. V trimming: 0 bases; J trimming: 0 bases; junction bases outside the gene matches: 4. Germline loops: CDR1 SGHNT, CDR2 YYREEE (reference sequence). The CDR3 is made up of 17 amino acids. CDR3 amino acids: CASSLDATGGSGNTIYF. Written as DNA, the CDR3 is TGTGCCAGCAGCTTGGACGCGACAGGGGGCTCTGGAAACACCATATATTTT.

This rearrangement joins TRBV28 to TRBJ2-2, with D maybe TRBD1 (5 bases). V was clipped by 4 bases and J by 4 bases, with 13 bases between them. The CDR3 is 15 residues long. CDR1 and CDR2 from the germline V gene are MDHEN and SYDVKM. The CDR3 is CASSSPTGITGELFF. The CDR3, as DNA: TGTGCCAGCAGTTCCCCCACAGGCATCACCGGGGAGCTGTTTTTT.

The chain links TRBV6-1 to TRBJ1-2, with 7 bases lining up with TRBD1. CDR1 is MNHNS, CDR2 SASEGT, per germline. V gave up 4 bases and J gave up 6 bases; unmatched junction bases: 14. The CDR3 extends over 16 amino acids. The CDR3 DNA is TGTGCCAGCAGTGGGCCAAAGACAGGGTTCCTGGATGGCTACACCTTC. Protein sequence: CASSGPKTGFLDGYTF.

The chain combines TRBV27 with TRBJ1-5; possible D gene TRBD1, 6 bases. V was trimmed by 2 bases and J by 7 bases, leaving 15 bases between them. The CDR3 length is 15 residues. Germline V gives CDR1 MNHEY, CDR2 SMNVEV (reference sequence). DNA for the CDR3: TGTGCCAGCAGTTTAATCCCAGGGGATAGCCAGCCCCAGCATTTT. Translating it yields CASSLIPGDSQPQHF.

V gene TRBV20-1 combines with J gene TRBJ2-7; no reliable D call. Germline values: CDR1 DFQATT, CDR2 SNEGSKA (reference sequence). With 3 bases removed from V and 7 bases from J, the gap between germline ends came to 13 bases. This CDR3 has 12 residues. This CDR3 reads CSASYETREQYF. The CDR3 coding sequence is TGCAGTGCTAGTTACGAGACAAGAGAGCAGTACTTC.

The CDR3 protein is CASTDGTGDEKLFF. The CDR3 DNA reads TGTGCCAGCACTGATGGGACAGGGGATGAAAAACTGTTTTTT. The chain recombines TRBV2 with TRBJ1-4, with TRBD1 matching over 10 bases. Germline lookup yields CDR1 SNHLY and CDR2 FYNNEI. The CDR3 consists of 14 residues. The trim removed 7 bases at V and 6 bases at J, leaving 5 bases unmatched.

The chain links TRBV7-2 to TRBJ1-2; TRBD1 aligns across 7 bases. This CDR3 spans 13 amino acids. V was pared by 3 bases and J by 7 bases, with 5 bases of the junction left unmatched. The germline CDR1 and CDR2 sequences are SGHTA and FQGNSA. CDR3 sequence reads: CASSFADRVGYTF. The DNA for the CDR3 is TGTGCCAGCAGCTTCGCCGACAGGGTTGGCTACACCTTC.

This clone has only one observation. The rearrangement joins TRBV6-5 to TRBJ1-6; 7 positions match TRBD1. The germline V gene has CDR1 MNHEY and CDR2 SVGAGI. V shed 7 bases, J shed 2 bases, and the junction held 5 bases outside the gene matches. This CDR3 is 15 amino acids long. DNA of the CDR3: TGTGCCAGCACTCAGGGACAGACCTATAATTCACCCCTCCACTTT. Amino acid sequence: CASTQGQTYNSPLHF.